Below are 20 T cell receptor beta chains sequenced from a single sample in a study of T-cell memory formation after mild COVID-19. TCRdb analysed the 5' RACE reads with MiXCR anew, one entry per CDR3 protein. The sample lists about 310,000 distinct CDR3 sequences, approximately 19% seen once, with approximately 21% in the top ten. Sequencing was performed on PBMCs or a T cell subset sorted from them (not recorded which). All receptors derive from a man in his late teens or twenties who had mild COVID-19 (a few samples of this study predate the infection). Cell type and time point are not known.

This clonotype occurred a few times. J is TRBJ2-4 and V is TRBV7-3; possibly TRBD1 for D (6 bases). The CDR3 contains 14 residues. V shed 3 bases and J shed 8 bases, with 14 bases lying between them. Per the germline V gene, CDR1 is SGHTA and CDR2 is FQGTGA. The CDR3 DNA reads as TGTGCCAGCAGCTTCCGGGCCTCAGGGGACATTCAGTACTTC. Its protein product is CASSFRASGDIQYF.

In its sample, this clonotype was seen many times. The gene calls are TRBV6-2 or TRBV6-3 and TRBJ2-2; no firm D call. CDR3 length: 13 residues. CDR1 is MNHEY and CDR2 is SVGEGT in the germline V gene. V gave up 2 bases and J gave up 3 bases, with 4 bases separating them. CDR3 loop: CASSYRDTGELFF. The CDR3 nucleotides are TGTGCCAGCAGTTACAGGGACACCGGGGAGCTGTTTTTT.

The chain is built from TRBV30 and TRBJ2-5; no firm D call. This CDR3 comprises 11 residues. Deletions cut 5 bases from V and 2 bases from J, with 6 bases between. CDR1 and CDR2 from the germline V gene are GTSNPN and SVGIG (reference sequence). The CDR3 nucleotides are TGTGCCTGGGGACGACAAGAGACCCAGTACTTC. Protein: CAWGRQETQYF.

The chain combines TRBV14 with TRBJ1-6, with 8 bases aligning to TRBD1. The germline V gene encodes CDR1 SGHDN and CDR2 FVKESK. The ends lost 0 bases at V and 4 bases at J; junction bases unmatched: 2. The CDR3 consists of 16 residues. CDR3 amino acids: CASSQDRTGYNSPLHF. The CDR3, as DNA: TGTGCCAGCAGCCAAGATCGGACAGGGTATAATTCACCCCTCCACTTT.

This clonotype was picked up a small number of times. A much more abundant neighbour one base away suggests this may be a read error. CDR3 nucleotide sequence: TGTGCCAGCAGCCTCGGGGGGGCGGGAGAGACCCAGTACTTC. Translating it yields CASSLGGAGETQYF. The genes are TRBV4-2 and TRBJ2-5, with TRBD2 matching over 8 bases. The CDR3 totals 14 residues. With 4 bases clipped from V and 4 bases from J, the junction kept 5 bases outside the gene matches. Germline V gene lookup returns CDR1 LGHNA and CDR2 YNFKEQ.

The sample holds a few counts of this clonotype. CDR3 bases: TGCGCCAGCAGCCAAGATGGGCCAGGGGAAGAACAAGAGACCCAGTACTTC. Protein product: CASSQDGPGEEQETQYF. This chain joins TRBV4-1 and TRBJ2-5; weak D call: TRBD1 (6 bases). CDR3 length equals 17 residues. With 0 bases removed from V and 2 bases from J, the gap between germline ends came to 16 bases. Germline V gives CDR1 MGHRA, CDR2 YSYEKL.

There are many counts of this clonotype. The rearrangement joins TRBV15 to TRBJ1-5, with 9 bases fitting TRBD1. The CDR3 sequence is 14 residues long. The germline gives CDR1 LNHNV, CDR2 YYDKDF (reference sequence). V lost 5 bases, J lost 4 bases, and 3 bases stayed unmatched. The CDR3 nucleotides read TGTGCCACCAGCGGGACAGGGACAAATCAGCCCCAGCATTTT. It encodes CATSGTGTNQPQHF.

This clonotype was seen ten or more times. The V and J genes are TRBV4-3 and TRBJ2-1, with 8 bases matching TRBD2. Germline V CDR1 and CDR2: LGHNA, YSLEER. The CDR3 sequence is 15 residues long. Trimming took 0 bases from V and 11 from J; bases not matched to a gene: 9. CDR3 nucleotide sequence: TGCGCCAGCAGCCAAGAGCCAGCGGGGGTATTAAAGCAGTTCTTC. Encoded protein: CASSQEPAGVLKQFF.

This clonotype was detected only a few times. V usage is TRBV9 and J usage is TRBJ2-1, with 13 bases aligning to TRBD2. This CDR3 is 15 amino acids long. The trim removed 4 bases at V and 5 bases at J, leaving 3 bases unmatched. The V gene's germline CDR1 is SGDLS and CDR2 YYNGEE. The CDR3 nucleotides are TGTGCCAGCAGCCCAACTAGCGGGGGGGACAATGAGCAGTTCTTC. It specifies CASSPTSGGDNEQFF.

The sample holds many counts of this clonotype. The CDR3 DNA reads as TGTGCCAGCAGCCGGGAGACCCAGTACTTC. Encoded protein: CASSRETQYF. The chain recombines TRBV2 with TRBJ2-5; D is unclear. Germline CDR1 SNHLY, CDR2 FYNNEI. The length of the CDR3 is 10 residues. V lost 6 bases, J lost 5 bases, and 4 bases lay in between.

This clonotype was detected a few times. The CDR3 here is CASSPPYYEQYF. In nucleotides, the CDR3 is TGTGCCAGCAGCCCCCCGTACTACGAGCAGTACTTC. V gene TRBV12-3 or TRBV12-4 combines with J gene TRBJ2-7; D is unresolved. The CDR3 runs 12 residues. V was trimmed by 6 bases and J by 3 bases, leaving 9 bases between them.

This clonotype appeared many times. J is TRBJ2-1 and V is TRBV5-5; D is possibly TRBD1 (5 bases). V lost 7 bases to trimming and J lost 0 bases, with 20 bases between them. Looked up from germline, CDR1 is SGHKS and CDR2 is YYEKEE (reference sequence). CDR3 length: 17 residues. CDR3 amino acids: CASRISGSLGSYNEQFF. The CDR3 coding sequence is TGTGCCAGCCGCATTTCAGGGTCGTTAGGCTCCTACAATGAGCAGTTCTTC.

The J gene is TRBJ2-1, the V gene TRBV4-2, with TRBD2 identical over 7 bases. The CDR3 extends over 13 amino acids. The V gene end was trimmed by 2 bases and the J gene end by 8 bases; junction bases not matched to a gene: 3. Germline assignment: CDR1 LGHNA and CDR2 YNFKEQ. The CDR3 nucleotides are TGTGCCAGCAGCCAAAAGCGGGGTTATGAGCAGTTCTTC. Its translation: CASSQKRGYEQFF.

This clonotype was recorded at least ten times. This chain links TRBV12-3 or TRBV12-4 with TRBJ1-1; weak D call: TRBD1 (6 bases). CDR3 length: 15 residues. V was clipped by 5 bases and J by 1 base, with 14 bases between them. The CDR3 sequence is CASSPLGGRNTEAFF. In DNA, the CDR3 is TGTGCCAGCAGTCCTCTGGGGGGCAGGAACACTGAAGCTTTCTTT.

V and J are TRBV20-1 and TRBJ2-3; 11 nucleotides match TRBD2. The germline V gene has CDR1 DFQATT and CDR2 SNEGSKA (reference sequence). The trim removed 4 bases at V and 0 bases at J, leaving 6 bases unmatched. CDR3 size: 16 residues. DNA of the CDR3: TGCAGTGCTATTGGACTAGCGGGTACTAGCACAGATACGCAGTATTTT. Protein sequence: CSAIGLAGTSTDTQYF.

A note on this clonotype: The junction departs from germline at one end; a sequencing error may be responsible. The rearrangement uses TRBV20-1 and TRBJ2-5; 7 bases are a match to TRBD2. Per germline, CDR1 DFQATT and CDR2 SNEGSKA (reference sequence). The CDR3 has 15 residues. CDR3 in amino acids: CSARERGVNQETQYF. The DNA of the CDR3 is TGCAGTGCCAGAGAGCGGGGAGTAAACCAAGAGACCCAGTACTTC.

This clonotype was observed a handful of times. The chain employs TRBV7-2 and TRBJ2-5; D perhaps matches TRBD2 (5 bases). V was cut by 4 bases and J by 5 bases, with 20 bases left in between. This CDR3 is 16 amino acids long. Germline V CDR1 and CDR2: SGHTA, FQGNSA. CDR3 amino acids: CASSSPPSGVGETQYF. The CDR3 DNA sequence: TGTGCCAGCAGCTCCCCCCCCTCCGGGGTTGGGGAGACCCAGTACTTC.

This clonotype has a count of ten or more. The chain uses TRBV12-3 or TRBV12-4 and TRBJ2-1; tentative D call: TRBD1 (5 bases). This CDR3 spans 12 amino acids. V was clipped by 5 bases and J by 5 bases, with 7 bases between them. CDR3 loop: CASSPRDNEQFF. The CDR3 region has the DNA TGTGCCAGCAGTCCCAGGGACAATGAGCAGTTCTTC.

V is TRBV20-1 and J is TRBJ2-7, with 7 bases matching TRBD1. Germline V gives CDR1 DFQATT, CDR2 SNEGSKA (reference sequence). The ends lost 3 bases at V and 3 bases at J; junction bases unmatched: 5. The CDR3 extends over 13 amino acids. CDR3 region: CSASGDRFYEQYF. For the CDR3, the DNA is TGCAGTGCTAGCGGGGACAGATTCTACGAGCAGTACTTC.

The chain uses TRBV5-1 and TRBJ1-6; D uncertain. Trimming took 3 bases from V and 6 from J, leaving 13 bases between them. The CDR3 contains 15 residues. Germline V gene data show CDR1 as SGHRS and CDR2 as YFSETQ. CDR3 region: CASSWTVDLNSPLHF. In nucleotides, the CDR3 is TGCGCCAGCAGCTGGACTGTGGACCTTAATTCACCCCTCCACTTT.